This T cell receptor beta chain came from a study of tumor-infiltrating lymphocytes in primary liver carcinoma. Study overall: Sequenced samples came back with roughly 3.5 to 8 million productive TCRbeta reads, and the counts looked alike across tissue types. Whole-study findings and limits: Between tumor regions, pairs overlapped more than tumor-adjacent and tumor-blood pairs did.

Investigators took RNA and DNA out together from approximately 22-30 mg of unsorted bulk tissue. The CDR3 covers 12 residues. V lost 5 bases, J lost 9 bases, and 6 bases stayed unmatched. Concerning this clonotype: Its target is not known.

Production of TCR beta cDNA used 400 to 650 ng total RNA together with a constant-region primer. ARM-PCR, slightly modified, supplied the TCR beta libraries through three nested multiplex PCR rounds. The opening two PCR rounds, 10 cycles each, paired TRBV1-TRBV30 forward primers with a C-beta reverse primer. TCRdb re-analysed the multiplex PCR reads in MiXCR, keeping a single row per CDR3 protein. The sample comprises approximately 92,000 distinct CDR3 sequences, less than 75% of which are singletons, and around 30% rests with the top ten. The sample was tumor-adjacent normal liver tissue. The receptor was isolated from a man aged 35 to 55 with primary liver carcinoma and hepatitis B virus infection. The chain is built from TRBV12-3 or TRBV12-4 and TRBJ2-7; 8 bases line up with TRBD1. CDR3 in amino acids: CASSPAGGGQYF. The DNA of the CDR3 is TGTGCCAGCAGTCCTGCAGGGGGCGGGCAGTACTTC.